The clone carrying this T cell receptor (beta chain) has more than one count but fewer than ten. Regarding time point: blood at routine non-recurrence follow-up after resection. Unsorted tumor, nontumor lung tissue or cryopreserved PBMC supplied the whole RNA. The data originate from a study of spatial heterogeneity in lung cancer. The length of the CDR3 is 15 residues. V shed 5 bases, J shed 2 bases, and the junction held 8 bases outside the gene matches. Looked up from germline, CDR1 is SGHTA and CDR2 is FQGNSA. TCRdb re-called the 5' RACE reads with MiXCR, one entry per CDR3 protein. The table has about 47,000 distinct CDR3 sequences, 7.4% seen once; the top ten hold around 36%.

The sequence was collected from a female donor with early-stage non-small cell lung cancer. The V gene is TRBV7-2, the J gene TRBJ1-2; 7 bases are a match to TRBD1. The specimen was PBMCs, collected at follow-up. The CDR3 loop reads CASSSQGDMNYGYTF. Written as DNA, the CDR3 is TGTGCCAGCAGCAGTCAGGGGGATATGAACTATGGCTACACCTTC. The full variable domain, with the rest looked up from reference TRBV7-2 and TRBJ1-2, is GAGVSQSPSNKVTEKGKDVELRCDPISGHTALYWYRQSLGQGLEFLIYFQGNSAPDKSGLPSDRFSAERTGGSVSTLTIQRTQQEDSAVYLCASSSQGDMNYGYTFGSGTRLTVV.